This passage covers 31 T cell receptor beta chains from one sample sequenced in a study of tumor-infiltrating lymphocytes in primary liver carcinoma. Germline DNA was extracted too, while blood RNA derived from unsorted whole blood. From around 0.5 ug total RNA, TCR beta cDNA was generated with a primer in the constant region. It was through three nested multiplex PCR rounds of slightly modified ARM-PCR that TCR beta libraries arose. In the first two PCR rounds, TRBV1-TRBV30 forward primers were paired with a C-beta reverse primer, and each round lasted about 10 cycles. MiXCR was run by TCRdb on the multiplex PCR reads, yielding one entry per CDR3 protein. The sample includes about 320,000 distinct CDR3 sequences, over 55% of them seen just once. The sequencing input was peripheral blood. The receptor source for this set is a man aged 40-49 years with primary liver carcinoma and hepatitis B virus infection.

As regards this clonotype: Given a much more abundant clone one base away, this may be a read error. V gene TRBV10-3 combines with J gene TRBJ2-2, with TRBD1 as a possible D gene (5 bases). The CDR3 spans 13 residues. Germline V gives CDR1 ENHRY, CDR2 SYGVKD. Written as DNA, the CDR3 is TGTACCATCAGTAAAGGGGACACCGGGGAGCTGTTTTTT. This translates into CTISKGDTGELFF.

A word on this clonotype: One end of the junction does not line up with germline, which may come from a read error. The chain combines TRBV5-6 with TRBJ2-7; the match to TRBD1 covers 7 bases. This CDR3 contains 14 residues. Germline CDR1 reads SGHDT; CDR2 reads YYEEEE. The CDR3 DNA follows: TGTGCCATCAGCCGACAGGGAAGCTCCTACGAGCAGTACTTC. Its protein product is CAISRQGSSYEQYF. The full variable domain, with the rest looked up from reference TRBV5-6 and TRBJ2-7, is DAGVTQSPTHLIKTRGQQVTLRCSPKSGHDTVSWYQQALGQGPQFIFQYYEEEERQRGNFPDRFSGHQFPNYSSELNVNALLLGDSALYLCAISRQGSSYEQYFGPGTRLTVT.

Regarding this clonotype: One end of the junction does not line up with germline, which may come from a read error. V usage is TRBV4-3 and J usage is TRBJ2-3, with D maybe TRBD2 (5 bases). CDR1 and CDR2 (germline): LGHNA, YSLEER. CDR3 size: 15 residues. DNA for the CDR3: TGCGCCAGCAACCAAGAGGGTAGAAGCACAGATACGCAGTATTTT. It yields the protein CASNQEGRSTDTQYF.

With regard to this clonotype: A much larger clone is a single base away; this may be a read error. It is likely a read error, because the conserved phenylalanine at the end of the CDR3 is missing. The gene calls are TRBV29-1 and TRBJ2-7, with TRBD1 as a possible D gene (5 bases). Deletions cut 7 bases from V and 6 bases from J, with 13 bases between. The CDR3 sequence is 11 residues long. Germline V gene sequence: CDR1 SQVTM, CDR2 ANQGSEA. The CDR3 bases are TGCAGCGCGGAAAAGGGGTCCGAGCAGTACTAC. It codes for CSAEKGSEQYY.

This clonotype was counted between two and nine times. This rearrangement joins TRBV25-1 to TRBJ1-4, with D perhaps matching TRBD1 (5 bases). The CDR3 has 16 residues. Germline V gene data show CDR1 as MGHDK and CDR2 as SYGVNS. V lost 0 bases to trimming and J lost 4 bases, with 12 bases between them. Here the CDR3 reads CASSEYGRGHNEKLFF. CDR3 DNA: TGTGCCAGCAGTGAATATGGGAGGGGCCATAATGAAAAACTGTTTTTT.

Concerning this clonotype itself: A single base separates this from a much larger clone, so it may be a read error. This sequence joins TRBV7-8 and TRBJ2-7; D is unclear. The CDR3 covers 10 residues. V dropped 6 bases and J dropped 5 bases, with 5 bases sitting between them. Germline-derived CDR1 and CDR2 are SGHVS and FQNEAQ. CDR3 amino acids: CASSINEQYF. The CDR3 DNA follows: TGTGCCAGCAGTATAAACGAGCAGTACTTC.

This chain joins TRBV29-1 and TRBJ2-1, with unresolved D. The CDR3 extends over 14 amino acids. The V gene's germline CDR1 is SQVTM and CDR2 ANQGSEA. Deletions cut 4 bases from V and 0 bases from J, with 10 bases between. CDR3 in amino acids: CSVVGQSSYNEQFF. The CDR3 coding sequence is TGCAGCGTTGTCGGCCAGTCCTCCTACAATGAGCAGTTCTTC.

Turning to this clonotype: Germline and junction disagree at one end, which may indicate a read error. This chain connects TRBV6-4 to TRBJ2-7; 11 bases match TRBD2. Germline lookup yields CDR1 MRHNA and CDR2 SNTAGT. This CDR3 has 15 amino acids. The CDR3 loop reads CASSDPTSGVYEEYF. The CDR3 nucleotides read TGTGCCAGCAGTGACCCGACTAGCGGGGTCTACGAGGAGTACTTC.

This clonotype was recorded at least ten times. J is TRBJ2-2 and V is TRBV6-5; maybe TRBD1 (5 bases). The germline V gene has CDR1 MNHEY and CDR2 SVGAGI. V was clipped by 6 bases and J by 1 base, with 12 bases between them. The CDR3 spans 15 residues. This CDR3 is CASRRRTMNTGELFF. CDR3 coding DNA: TGTGCCAGCAGGAGAAGGACAATGAACACCGGGGAGCTGTTTTTT.

About this clonotype itself: Given a much more abundant clone one base away, this may be a read error. The chain links TRBV6-5 to TRBJ2-1; D is ambiguous. The CDR3 has 16 amino acids. CDR1 is MNHEY and CDR2 is SVGAGI in the germline V gene. As DNA, the CDR3 is TGTGCCAGCAGTTCGGGCCTTTACTCCAGCGTCGATGAGCAGCTCTTC. Encoded protein: CASSSGLYSSVDEQLF.

The chain combines TRBV11-2 with TRBJ2-3; the match to TRBD2 covers 8 bases. This CDR3 is built from 16 residues. V lost 1 base and J lost 1; bases outside the gene matches: 4. CDR1 SGHAT and CDR2 FQNNGV come from the germline V gene. DNA for the CDR3: TGTGCCAGCAGCTTAGCGGGCGGGAGGCGCACAGATACGCAGTATTTT. It yields the protein CASSLAGGRRTDTQYF.

The CDR3 DNA is TGTGCCAGCAGCCGCCCTCAGGGGAACGTGGAGACCCAGTACTTC. It translates to CASSRPQGNVETQYF. J is TRBJ2-5 and V is TRBV28, with a tentative D call TRBD1 (6 bases). Trimming removed 6 bases from V and 5 bases from J, with 19 bases in between. Germline V gene data show CDR1 as MDHEN and CDR2 as SYDVKM. The length of the CDR3 is 15 residues.

This clonotype was found a few times. The chain has TRBV28 and TRBJ2-2, with 7 bases identical to TRBD2. Germline V gives CDR1 MDHEN, CDR2 SYDVKM. This CDR3 is built from 17 residues. With V trimmed by 2 bases and J by 6 bases, 12 bases remained unmatched. The CDR3 reads CASSLKSSGEDAGELFF. The DNA for the CDR3 is TGTGCCAGCAGTTTAAAATCCAGCGGGGAGGATGCCGGGGAGCTGTTTTTT.

Notes on this clonotype: Since a much larger clone is just one base distant, this may be a read error. This rearrangement joins TRBV6-9 to TRBJ1-5; no reliable D call. The CDR3 has 13 amino acids. CDR1 MNHGY and CDR2 SVAAGI come from the germline V gene. Here the CDR3 DNA reads TGTCCCAGCAGCGAAAAGGAGCCCACTTCCCAGCATTTT. Amino acid sequence: CPSSEKEPTSQHF.

This clonotype was detected a few times. The junction departs from the called germline gene at one end, perhaps through a read error. The V call is TRBV6-6, the J call TRBJ1-1; tentative D call: TRBD1 (5 bases). Germline CDR1 and CDR2: MNHNY and SVGAGI (reference sequence). The CDR3 has 16 amino acids. CDR3 region: CASSFRPPTANSEAFF. CDR3 DNA sequence: TGTGCCAGCAGTTTCCGTCCTCCGACAGCTAACAGTGAAGCTTTCTTT.

J is TRBJ1-4 and V is TRBV28; no definite D call. The CDR3 consists of 12 residues. V dropped 6 bases and J dropped 6 bases, with 8 bases sitting between them. The germline gives CDR1 MDHEN, CDR2 SYDVKM. Written as DNA, the CDR3 is TGTGCCAGCAGGGCGTACGATGAAAAACTGTTTTTT. Translation: CASRAYDEKLFF.

Comments on this clonotype: Here the CDR3 omits its conserved ending phenylalanine or tryptophan, so a read error is the likely source. The rearrangement joins TRBV6-1 to TRBJ1-1, with D maybe TRBD1 (5 bases). Germline V CDR1 and CDR2: MNHNS, SASEGT. V was pared by 3 bases and J by 5 bases, with 10 bases between. This CDR3 is built from 13 residues. CDR3 amino acids: CASSDQGTTEAFL. CDR3 nucleotide sequence: TGTGCCAGCAGTGACCAGGGAACAACTGAAGCTTTCCTT.

The chain employs TRBV6-2 or TRBV6-3 and TRBJ2-5; D call uncertain. Germline-derived CDR1 and CDR2 are MNHEY and SVGEGT. V dropped 6 bases and J dropped 8 bases, with 16 bases sitting between them. This CDR3 region has 13 residues. CDR3 nucleotide sequence: TGTGCCAGCAGCACCCGAGGAGACGCCACCCAGTACTTC. It yields the protein CASSTRGDATQYF.

This clonotype was counted at least ten times. This chain connects TRBV11-3 to TRBJ1-1, with D hard to call. Germline CDR1 and CDR2: SGHNT and YENEEA. This CDR3 contains 13 residues. V lost 0 bases to trimming and J lost 4 bases, with 6 bases between them. In nucleotides, the CDR3 is TGTGCCAGCAGCTTAGAGATGGGCACTGAAGCTTTCTTT. Protein product: CASSLEMGTEAFF.

The J gene is TRBJ2-7, the V gene TRBV6-1; tentative D call: TRBD1 (5 bases). The germline V gene has CDR1 MNHNS and CDR2 SASEGT. The CDR3 spans 14 residues. Trimming removed 6 bases at V and 4 bases at J, with 16 bases between. DNA for the CDR3: TGTGCCAGCAGCCACGGTGGGGCCCAATACGAGCAGTACTTC. Protein: CASSHGGAQYEQYF.

This clonotype is a singleton in its sample. V usage is TRBV6-1 and J usage is TRBJ2-2, with 10 bases identical to TRBD1. The germline gives CDR1 MNHNS, CDR2 SASEGT. The CDR3 is made up of 16 amino acids. V shed 8 bases and J 4 bases; nucleotides not matched to a gene: 10. CDR3 region: CASSKTGGDLTGELFF. The CDR3 DNA sequence: TGTGCCAGCTCAAAGACAGGGGGCGACCTCACCGGGGAGCTGTTTTTT.

The gene calls are TRBV7-9 and TRBJ2-1, with 8 bases matching TRBD2. This CDR3 region has 16 residues. In germline, CDR1 is SEHNR, CDR2 FQNEAQ (reference sequence). With 1 base clipped from V and 8 bases from J, the junction kept 10 bases outside the gene matches. Written as DNA, the CDR3 is TGTGCCAGCAGCTTAGGACTAACGGGAGGGATCGATGAGCAGTTCTTC. As protein: CASSLGLTGGIDEQFF. The full variable domain, rest sourced from reference TRBV7-9 and TRBJ2-1, is DTGVSQNPRHKITKRGQNVTFRCDPISEHNRLYWYRQTLGQGPEFLTYFQNEAQLEKSRLLSDRFSAERPKGSFSTLEIQRTEQGDSAMYLCASSLGLTGGIDEQFFGPGTRLTVL.

Only one count was recorded for this clonotype. A much larger clone sits a single nucleotide away, making a read error possible. The V gene is TRBV14, the J gene TRBJ2-7, with a possible D match to TRBD1 (6 bases). V lost 4 bases and J lost 8, with 21 bases in between. Germline lookup yields CDR1 SGHDN and CDR2 FVKESK. This CDR3 spans 15 amino acids. CDR3 bases: TGTGCCAGCAGCCCCACACTGACAGTCCGGGACAAGCAGTACTTC. As protein: CASSPTLTVRDKQYF.

On this clonotype itself: A clone one base away is much larger, so this may be a read error. The chain carries TRBV29-1 and TRBJ1-2, with a tentative D call TRBD1 (5 bases). Per the germline V gene, CDR1 is SQVTM and CDR2 is ANQGSEA. Deletions cut 0 bases from V and 7 bases from J, with 12 bases between. CDR3 length: 13 amino acids. The CDR3 reads CSVEDGGRFGYTF. CDR3 in DNA: TGCAGCGTTGAAGACGGGGGAAGGTTTGGCTACACCTTC.

A remark on this clonotype: It may be a read error: a sequence one base away is much more abundant. The chain couples TRBV11-2 to TRBJ1-6; the match to TRBD1 covers 9 bases. The CDR3 is 16 residues long. The V and J ends lost 4 bases and 11 bases, in that order; junction bases with no gene match: 12. Germline V CDR1 and CDR2: SGHAT, FQNNGV. CDR3 bases: TGTGCCAGCAGCTCAATACAGACAGGGGGTAGGGCACCCCTCCACTTT. Its protein is CASSSIQTGGRAPLHF.

V and J are TRBV12-3 or TRBV12-4 and TRBJ1-2, with 7 bases identical to TRBD1. This CDR3 is 13 amino acids long. J lost 9 bases, V lost 3 bases, and 7 bases had no gene match. The CDR3 DNA follows: TGTGCCAGCAGTTTTGGCGGGACAGTGAGCTACACCTTC. Amino acids: CASSFGGTVSYTF.

Note on this clonotype: One end of the junction fails to match germline, which may point to a read error. The chain uses TRBV4-2 and TRBJ1-4; D remains ambiguous. The CDR3 spans 16 residues. Germline V gene lookup returns CDR1 LGHNA and CDR2 YNFKEQ. In DNA, the CDR3 is TGTGCCAGCAGCCAAGAGGGAGTCAGTGCTAATGAAAAACTGCTTTTT. This encodes CASSQEGVSANEKLLF.

This clonotype was recorded many times. The DNA of the CDR3 is TGTGCCAGCAGTGGAGTAGGACTAGCGGGATGGAGCGAGCAGTACTTC. This gives the protein CASSGVGLAGWSEQYF. This chain connects TRBV12-3 or TRBV12-4 to TRBJ2-7; 12 nucleotides match TRBD2. Losses at the gene ends were 5 bases for V and 6 bases for J; bases not matched to a gene: 11. The CDR3 consists of 16 residues.

CDR3 sequence: CASSKATSGTDTQYF. CDR3 nucleotides: TGTGCCAGCAGCAAGGCCACTAGCGGGACGGATACGCAGTATTTT. V is TRBV7-9 and J is TRBJ2-3; TRBD2 matches 10 bases. With 5 bases clipped from V and 6 bases from J, the junction kept 8 bases outside the gene matches. This CDR3 is built from 15 residues. Germline-derived CDR1 and CDR2 are SEHNR and FQNEAQ (reference sequence).

The V call is TRBV11-2, the J call TRBJ2-7; 9 nucleotides match TRBD2. Germline CDR1 and CDR2: SGHAT and FQNNGV. CDR3 size: 15 residues. The trim removed 1 base at V and 5 bases at J, leaving 6 bases unmatched. The DNA of the CDR3 is TGTGCCAGCAGCTTAGGTGTAGCGGGAGTCGACGAGCAGTACTTC. It yields the protein CASSLGVAGVDEQYF.

About this clonotype itself: This is likely a read error, given that the CDR3 carries no conserved phenylalanine or tryptophan at its end. This chain uses TRBV6-5 with TRBJ1-1; TRBD1 agrees at 9 bases. Germline loops: CDR1 MNHEY, CDR2 SVGAGI. This CDR3 comprises 13 residues. CDR3: CVSSRTGETEAFY. For the CDR3, the DNA is TGTGTCAGTAGTAGGACAGGGGAAACAGAAGCTTTCTAT.